The next 7 T cell receptor beta chains were all read from a single sample in a study of blood T cell repertoires in COVID-19. The repertoire was sequenced with immunoSEQ multiplex PCR; TCRdb's copy has only in-frame clones and lacks some. Of some 200,000 clones in the sample, around 85% were seen once. Input material: peripheral blood. Receptor source: a woman aged 60-75 years with COVID-19, enrolled during active disease.

This sequence joins TRBV18 and TRBJ2-4; 7 positions agree with TRBD2. J lost 6 bases, V lost 5 bases, and 1 base had no gene match. Germline values: CDR1 KGHSH, CDR2 LQKENI. This CDR3 has 12 residues. DNA for the CDR3: TGTGCCAGCTCAGGGGAGGGAAACATTCAGTACTTC. Protein sequence: CASSGEGNIQYF.

As for this clone: Different DNA sequences within this sample yield the same CDR3. This chain uses TRBV7-3 with TRBJ2-3, with a tentative D call TRBD2 (6 bases). CDR1 and CDR2 from the germline V gene are SGHTA and FQGTGA. The CDR3 is 15 residues long. Trimming pared 5 bases from V and 0 bases from J, leaving 12 bases between. CDR3 protein: CASSRRDSSTDTQYF. The CDR3 DNA is TGTGCCAGCAGCCGTAGGGACTCAAGCACAGATACGCAGTATTTT.

This clone came up once. The chain joins TRBV5-4 to TRBJ2-4, with 10 bases lining up with TRBD2. The CDR3 consists of 17 residues. The V gene end was trimmed by 0 bases and the J gene end by 2 bases; junction bases not matched to a gene: 5. Germline CDR1 is SGHNT and CDR2 is YYREEE (reference sequence). CDR3 amino acids: CASSLGRAGGTKNIQYF. Here the CDR3 DNA reads TGTGCCAGCAGCTTGGGGAGAGCGGGAGGGACCAAAAACATTCAGTACTTC.

The chain has TRBV4-3 and TRBJ1-2, with 8 bases fitting TRBD1. Germline trimming cut 1 base from V and 4 bases from J; bases unmatched to any gene: 5. CDR3 length: 15 residues. CDR1 is LGHNA and CDR2 is YSLEER in the germline V gene. In DNA, the CDR3 is TGCGCCAGCAGCCAAGCGTTGACAGGGGCCTATGGCTACACCTTC. Protein product: CASSQALTGAYGYTF.

The rearrangement joins TRBV6-4 to TRBJ2-7; 7 positions match TRBD1. Germline V gene data show CDR1 as MRHNA and CDR2 as SNTAGT. J was trimmed by 2 bases and V by 0 bases; bases with no gene match: 10. The CDR3 sequence is 17 residues long. The CDR3 region is CASSDSLTGYGPYEQYF. Here the CDR3 DNA reads TGTGCCAGCAGTGACTCGTTGACAGGGTATGGGCCCTACGAGCAGTACTTC.

The chain recombines TRBV9 with TRBJ1-6; 7 nucleotides line up with TRBD1. The CDR3 loop spans 14 amino acids. Germline CDR1 SGDLS, CDR2 YYNGEE. V lost 0 bases, J lost 11 bases, and 5 bases stayed unmatched. The DNA of the CDR3 is TGTGCCAGCAGCGTAGAACAGGGGTTAACACCCCTCCACTTT. It yields the protein CASSVEQGLTPLHF.

The rearrangement links TRBV15 to TRBJ1-4, with unresolved D. Germline CDR1 is LNHNV and CDR2 is YYDKDF (reference sequence). V was pared by 4 bases and J by 5 bases, with 17 bases between. The CDR3 totals 16 residues. The CDR3, as DNA: TGTGCCACCAGCACGAGGTACACGGTGGAAAATGAAAAACTGTTTTTT. This sequence encodes CATSTRYTVENEKLFF. Full variable domain (outside the CDR3, taken from reference TRBV15 and TRBJ1-4): DAMVIQNPRYQVTQFGKPVTLSCSQTLNHNVMYWYQQKSSQAPKLLFHYYDKDFNNEADTPDNFQSRRPNTSFCFLDIRSPGLGDTAMYLCATSTRYTVENEKLFFGSGTQLSVL.